These 30 T cell receptor beta chains were sequenced from one sample in a study of T cell responses to AZD1222 COVID-19 vaccine. Sequencing used immunoSEQ multiplex PCR; TCRdb keeps in-frame clones, though not all of them. The sample holds around 130,000 clones; 90% to 95% are singletons and the top ten take 6% to 7%. This sample comprised peripheral blood, obtained on day 0 of AZD1222 vaccination. These TCRs come from an adult in good health.

V usage is TRBV12-3 or TRBV12-4 and J usage is TRBJ2-1; D gene ambiguous. The V and J ends lost 1 base and 7 bases respectively, with 5 bases between them. The length of the CDR3 is 12 residues. DNA of the CDR3: TGTGCCAGCAGTTTAGGGGTGAATGAGCAGTTCTTC. It codes for CASSLGVNEQFF.

CDR3 in amino acids: CASSKGSGQGFRETQYF. CDR3 bases: TGTGCCAGCAGCAAAGGGTCGGGACAGGGGTTTCGGGAGACCCAGTACTTC. The rearrangement joins TRBV11-2 to TRBJ2-5; the match to TRBD1 covers 10 bases. CDR3 length: 17 residues. After removal of 5 bases from V and 5 bases from J, the junction contained 14 bases not matched to a gene. CDR1 and CDR2 from the germline V gene are SGHAT and FQNNGV.

This clone showed up just once. The genes are TRBV28 and TRBJ2-7; 10 bases fit TRBD1. This CDR3 has 15 amino acids. V lost 4 bases, J lost 2 bases, and 5 bases stayed unmatched. The germline V gene has CDR1 MDHEN and CDR2 SYDVKM. CDR3 loop: CASSYEGQGAYEQYF. The CDR3 bases are TGTGCCAGCAGTTACGAAGGACAGGGGGCCTACGAGCAGTACTTC. Complete variable domain (other parts from reference TRBV28 and TRBJ2-7): DVKVTQSSRYLVKRTGEKVFLECVQDMDHENMFWYRQDPGLGLRLIYFSYDVKMKEKGDIPEGYSVSREKKERFSLILESASTNQTSMYLCASSYEGQGAYEQYFGPGTRLTVT.

The chain employs TRBV18 and TRBJ2-1, with TRBD2 identical over 8 bases. The CDR3 has 15 residues. Germline V lookup: CDR1 KGHSH, CDR2 LQKENI. With V trimmed by 3 bases and J by 7 bases, 8 bases remained unmatched. Written as DNA, the CDR3 is TGTGCCAGCTCACCCAATAACGGGAGGGGTAATGAGCAGTTCTTC. Its protein is CASSPNNGRGNEQFF.

The V gene is TRBV28, the J gene TRBJ2-7, with 14 nucleotides matching TRBD2. The length of the CDR3 is 14 residues. V lost 5 bases to trimming and J lost 7 bases; unmatched junction nucleotides: 4. Germline CDR1 and CDR2: MDHEN and SYDVKM. Written as DNA, the CDR3 is TGTGCCAGCAGTAAGGGACTAGCGGGGGAGGAGCAGTACTTC. It encodes CASSKGLAGEEQYF.

This clone was counted a single time. This sequence joins TRBV7-2 and TRBJ1-3; the D gene is possibly TRBD1 (5 bases). The germline gives CDR1 SGHTA, CDR2 FQGNSA. The CDR3 loop spans 17 amino acids. Trimming shortened V by 4 bases and J by 0 bases, and 16 bases separated the two germline ends. The CDR3 region has the DNA TGTGCCAGCAGCTCGCGTCCGGGGACCCTCTCTGGAAACACCATATATTTT. It translates to CASSSRPGTLSGNTIYF.

The chain uses TRBV5-1 and TRBJ2-3; D not resolved. Germline V gene lookup returns CDR1 SGHRS and CDR2 YFSETQ. The CDR3 is made up of 13 amino acids. The V end lost 4 bases, the J end lost 3 bases, and 9 bases lay between the germline ends. CDR3 protein: CASSLLPTDTQYF. The CDR3 nucleotides are TGCGCCAGCAGCCTGCTCCCTACAGATACGCAGTATTTT. The full variable domain, its missing parts supplied by reference TRBV5-1 and TRBJ2-3, is KAGVTQTPRYLIKTRGQQVTLSCSPISGHRSVSWYQQTPGQGLQFLFEYFSETQRNKGNFPGRFSGRQFSNSRSEMNVSTLELGDSALYLCASSLLPTDTQYFGPGTRLTVL.

The chain links TRBV9 to TRBJ2-7; 7 nucleotides match TRBD2. CDR1 and CDR2 from the germline V gene are SGDLS and YYNGEE. The CDR3 length is 16 residues. Trimming cost V 2 bases and J 0 bases; bases outside gene matches: 8. CDR3 in DNA: TGTGCCAGCAGCGTCTCGGGGAGGGCCCCCTCCTACGAGCAGTACTTC. Its protein is CASSVSGRAPSYEQYF.

This chain uses TRBV6-5 with TRBJ1-2; TRBD1 is a possible D gene (5 bases). Germline assignment: CDR1 MNHEY and CDR2 SVGAGI. The CDR3 consists of 13 residues. Deletions cut 1 base from V and 8 bases from J, with 11 bases between. The CDR3 DNA is TGTGCCAGCAGTTACTACCAGGGCGGAGGCTACACCTTC. Its protein is CASSYYQGGGYTF.

This chain uses TRBV5-5 with TRBJ1-2; the match to TRBD1 covers 9 bases. The V gene end was trimmed by 4 bases and the J gene end by 3 bases; junction bases not matched to a gene: 4. This CDR3 is 14 amino acids long. From germline, CDR1 is SGHKS and CDR2 YYEKEE (reference sequence). The CDR3 here is CASSRQGEDYGYTF. CDR3 nucleotide sequence: TGTGCCAGCAGCAGACAGGGGGAGGACTATGGCTACACCTTC.

This clone has only one observation. This rearrangement joins TRBV30 to TRBJ2-3; the match to TRBD1 covers 7 bases. J lost 1 base, V lost 6 bases, and 13 bases had no gene match. The CDR3 is 16 residues long. CDR1 and CDR2 from the germline V gene are GTSNPN and SVGIG (reference sequence). CDR3 nucleotide sequence: TGTGCCTGCAAAAGGGGACAGCGGATCGGCACAGATACGCAGTATTTT. Its translation is CACKRGQRIGTDTQYF.

J is TRBJ2-3 and V is TRBV18; a weak D match, TRBD1 (5 bases). Germline V gives CDR1 KGHSH, CDR2 LQKENI. CDR3 length: 15 residues. The V end was cut by 2 bases, the J end by 1 base, with 10 bases between. As DNA, the CDR3 is TGTGCCAGCTCACCAGGGGCAGGCCGCACAGATACGCAGTATTTT. Protein product: CASSPGAGRTDTQYF.

The chain combines TRBV30 with TRBJ1-1, with D unresolved. Per germline, CDR1 GTSNPN and CDR2 SVGIG (reference sequence). V lost 1 base to trimming and J lost 1 base, with 13 bases between them. This CDR3 comprises 15 residues. CDR3 coding DNA: TGTGCCTGGAGTGCCCTTAACGTTCAGAACACTGAAGCTTTCTTT. Encoded protein: CAWSALNVQNTEAFF.

This chain links TRBV7-9 with TRBJ1-1; D call uncertain. Germline values: CDR1 SEHNR, CDR2 FQNEAQ (reference sequence). This CDR3 is built from 13 residues. V dropped 4 bases and J dropped 1 base, with 7 bases sitting between them. CDR3 residues: CASSSPQNTEAFF. DNA of the CDR3: TGTGCCAGCAGCTCCCCCCAGAACACTGAAGCTTTCTTT.

V gene TRBV5-5 combines with J gene TRBJ1-2, with D possibly being TRBD1 (5 bases). The CDR3 sequence is 13 residues long. Germline V gives CDR1 SGHKS, CDR2 YYEKEE (reference sequence). V lost 1 base and J 6 bases, leaving 10 bases between the germline ends. This CDR3 is CASSLQGKNGYTF. The CDR3 nucleotides read TGTGCCAGCAGCTTGCAGGGAAAGAATGGCTACACCTTC.

The chain has TRBV2 and TRBJ1-5; 8 bases fit TRBD1. V dropped 6 bases and J dropped 7; count of bases not matched to a gene: 5. The CDR3 runs to 13 residues. From germline, CDR1 is SNHLY and CDR2 FYNNEI. CDR3 DNA sequence: TGTGCCAGCAGCCTGACAGGGGAGCAGCCCCAGCATTTT. This sequence encodes CASSLTGEQPQHF.

The chain recombines TRBV4-1 with TRBJ1-1, with D unresolved. CDR3 length: 15 amino acids. CDR1 and CDR2 (germline): MGHRA, YSYEKL. V dropped 0 bases and J dropped 1 base, with 9 bases sitting between them. The CDR3 sequence is CASSQDSARNTEAFF. CDR3 DNA: TGCGCCAGCAGCCAAGATTCAGCCCGGAACACTGAAGCTTTCTTT.

The chain couples TRBV15 to TRBJ1-2; D is uncertain. The CDR3 covers 14 residues. Germline V gives CDR1 LNHNV, CDR2 YYDKDF (reference sequence). V was clipped by 0 bases and J by 7 bases, with 12 bases between them. The CDR3 here is CATSRDGTSLGYTF. The CDR3 region has the DNA TGTGCCACCAGCAGAGACGGAACGTCGCTTGGCTACACCTTC.

The chain has TRBV11-1 and TRBJ1-6; the D is unclear. The CDR3 contains 14 residues. Germline CDR1 is SGHAT and CDR2 is FQDESV (reference sequence). The V and J ends lost 3 bases and 10 bases respectively, with 13 bases between them. Here the CDR3 DNA reads TGTGCCAGCAGCTTTACTTCCGTGGGCTCACCCCTCCACTTT. Translated, it gives CASSFTSVGSPLHF.

V and J are TRBV18 and TRBJ1-4, with a weak D call TRBD1 (6 bases). Trimming removed 0 bases from V and 8 bases from J, with 13 bases in between. The germline V gene has CDR1 KGHSH and CDR2 LQKENI. This CDR3 region has 15 residues. The DNA for the CDR3 is TGTGCCAGCTCACCACCGGGGGCCGACGACGAAAAACTGTTTTTT. This codes for CASSPPGADDEKLFF.

The genes are TRBV9 and TRBJ2-3, with D possibly being TRBD1 (5 bases). CDR1 is SGDLS, CDR2 YYNGEE, per germline. CDR3 length equals 13 residues. V gave up 3 bases and J gave up 9 bases, with 14 bases separating them. The chain's CDR3 is CASSAPGFGTQYF. The CDR3, as DNA: TGTGCCAGCAGCGCTCCAGGGTTTGGGACGCAGTATTTT.

The chain uses TRBV18 and TRBJ2-2; 8 bases fit TRBD1. CDR1 is KGHSH and CDR2 is LQKENI in the germline V gene. The length of the CDR3 is 17 residues. The ends lost 3 bases at V and 6 bases at J; junction bases unmatched: 12. The CDR3 region has the DNA TGTGCCAGCTCACCTCGACAGGGGCTAGTCTCTTCCGGGGAGCTGTTTTTT. It is translated as CASSPRQGLVSSGELFF. Looking up the rest from reference TRBV18 and TRBJ2-2 gives the full variable domain: NAGVMQNPRHLVRRRGQEARLRCSPMKGHSHVYWYRQLPEEGLKFMVYLQKENIIDESGMPKERFSAEFPKEGPSILRIQQVVRGDSAAYFCASSPRQGLVSSGELFFGEGSRLTVL.

The chain employs TRBV3-1 (or the pseudogene TRBV3-2) and TRBJ2-5; perhaps TRBD1 as D (7 bases). The CDR3 covers 19 residues. In germline, CDR1 is LGHDT, CDR2 YNNKEL (reference sequence). The V gene lost 2 bases and the J gene lost 5 bases, with 27 bases spanning the gap. CDR3 amino acids: CASSQLPQGGLQSWETQYF. CDR3 nucleotide sequence: TGTGCCAGCAGCCAACTTCCGCAGGGGGGTCTACAAAGTTGGGAGACCCAGTACTTC.

This rearrangement joins TRBV12-3 or TRBV12-4 to TRBJ1-2; D not certain. V was shortened by 3 bases and J by 6 bases, with 11 bases between the two germline ends. The CDR3 contains 13 residues. This chain's CDR3 is CASSFRQAHGYTF. The CDR3 DNA follows: TGTGCCAGCAGTTTTCGCCAGGCCCATGGCTACACCTTC.

This sequence joins TRBV28 and TRBJ2-7, with TRBD2 matching 7 bases. J was trimmed by 2 bases and V by 6 bases; bases with no gene match: 10. This CDR3 has 15 amino acids. Per germline, CDR1 MDHEN and CDR2 SYDVKM. The DNA for the CDR3 is TGTGCCAGCAGAAAAACCGGGACTACCGCCTACGAGCAGTACTTC. It codes for CASRKTGTTAYEQYF.

This chain joins TRBV10-3 and TRBJ2-7; 10 bases match TRBD1. The germline V gene encodes CDR1 ENHRY and CDR2 SYGVKD. The CDR3 is 15 amino acids. Losses at the gene ends were 9 bases for V and 4 bases for J; bases not matched to a gene: 12. The CDR3 nucleotides are TGTGCCATTCGTCGACAGGGGGCGTTCTCTTACGAGCAGTACTTC. This sequence encodes CAIRRQGAFSYEQYF.

J is TRBJ2-7 and V is TRBV4-2; no firm D call. The CDR3 totals 13 residues. Trimming left V 1 base short and J 3 bases short, with 7 bases between. Germline V gene data show CDR1 as LGHNA and CDR2 as YNFKEQ. CDR3 sequence: CASSQGSIYEQYF. For the CDR3, the DNA is TGTGCCAGCAGCCAAGGAAGTATCTACGAGCAGTACTTC.

The chain carries TRBV6-2 or TRBV6-3 and TRBJ2-1; D is perhaps TRBD1 or TRBD2 (5 bases each). CDR3 length equals 14 residues. Trimming shortened V by 2 bases and J by 3 bases, and 8 bases separated the two germline ends. CDR1 and CDR2 (germline): MNHEY, SVGEGT. In DNA form, the CDR3 reads TGTGCCAGCAGTTACGGGGGAAACTACAATGAGCAGTTCTTC. It yields the protein CASSYGGNYNEQFF.

This clone was observed a single time. CDR3 sequence reads: CASSPDRGQAFF. The CDR3 nucleotides read TGTGCCAGCTCACCGGACAGGGGGCAGGCTTTCTTT. The chain couples TRBV18 to TRBJ1-1; TRBD1 matches at 11 bases. Losses at the gene ends were 3 bases for V and 11 bases for J; bases not matched to a gene: 2. Germline V CDR1 and CDR2: KGHSH, LQKENI. The CDR3 runs 12 residues.

This rearrangement joins TRBV6-5 to TRBJ1-2; D gene unclear. Trimming removed 4 bases at V and 8 bases at J, with 14 bases between. Germline values: CDR1 MNHEY, CDR2 SVGAGI. This CDR3 is built from 13 residues. CDR3 DNA sequence: TGTGCCAGCAGTTGGTGGCCCGGGTTGGGCTACACCTTC. This sequence encodes CASSWWPGLGYTF.